These T cell receptor beta chains were read from a single sample in a study of shared clonotypes between healthy human individuals. The table came from immunoSEQ multiplex PCR; TCRdb's copy has only in-frame clones and leaves some out. The profile shows approximately 1.9 million clones, around 95% of them singletons. The sample was naive CD8+ T cells from PBMCs. These receptors were obtained from a man younger than 35 in good health. Some clones in this sample may be carry-over from other donors' samples. Each CDR3 is given with its conserved first and last residue. A D gene is named only where the DNA matches it firmly. The size entry is marked missing in some rows and otherwise reads once, few, many or a size class.

clone_size j_call v_call d_call cdr3_nt cdr3_aa
NA TRBJ1-3 TRBV6-1 NA TGTGCCAGCAGTGAAGGTCCGGACTACCTTGGAAACACCATATATTTT CASSEGPDYLGNTIYF
NA TRBJ2-4 TRBV13 NA TGTGCCAGCAGCTTAGGCGTCAGGGTAGACATTCAGTACTTC CASSLGVRVDIQYF
NA TRBJ2-7 TRBV28 TRBD1 TGTGCCAGCAGTCCGACAGGGCTACCCTACGAGCAGTACTTC CASSPTGLPYEQYF
NA TRBJ1-5 TRBV11-2 NA TGTGCCAGCAGCTTAAGCCTGAGGAGCAATCAGCCCCAGCATTTT CASSLSLRSNQPQHF
NA TRBJ1-2 TRBV27 NA TGTGCCAGCAGTTTAGACGGACAGTACTATGGAGGCTACACCTTC CASSLDGQYYGGYTF
NA TRBJ2-2 TRBV27 TRBD1 TGTGCCAGCAGCCTAAGGGGACAGCAAGGGGAGCTGTTTTTT CASSLRGQQGELFF
NA TRBJ1-3 TRBV10-3 NA TGTGCCATCAGTGAGAACCGTGGAAACACCATATATTTT CAISENRGNTIYF
NA TRBJ2-7 TRBV6-6 NA TGTGCCAGCAGTTACTGGGGCTCCTACGAGCAGTACTTC CASSYWGSYEQYF
NA TRBJ1-5 TRBV28 NA TGTGCCAGCAGTTTTTATAAAGCTTACGGCAATCAGCCCCAGCATTTT CASSFYKAYGNQPQHF
NA TRBJ2-2 TRBV27 TRBD2 TGTGCCAGCAGTTTAGCGGGAGGCCGCACCGGGGAGCTGTTTTTT CASSLAGGRTGELFF
NA TRBJ2-7 TRBV7-2 TRBD2 TGTGCCAGCAGCTTAAAATTTCGGCAGGGAGGGGACTACGAGCAGTACTTC CASSLKFRQGGDYEQYF
NA TRBJ2-7 TRBV9 NA TGTGCCAGCAGCGTAGGTGGGGCTAGCTCCTACGAGCAGTACTTC CASSVGGASSYEQYF
NA TRBJ2-1 TRBV15 TRBD2 TGTGCCACCAGCAGAGAGGGCGGGAGGGCCTTCGGCAATGAGCAGTTCTTC CATSREGGRAFGNEQFF
NA TRBJ2-4 TRBV7-9 TRBD1 TGTGCCAGCAGGACCGAGGACAGGTGGGACATTCAGTACTTC CASRTEDRWDIQYF
once TRBJ2-1 TRBV7-9 NA TGTGCCAGCAGCTTAGATGGCGGAGTTTTGGATGAGCAGTTCTTC CASSLDGGVLDEQFF
once TRBJ2-1 TRBV4-3 TRBD2 TGCGCCAGCAGCCCGGGACTAGCGGCTAACAATGAGCAGTTCTTC CASSPGLAANNEQFF
NA TRBJ2-7 TRBV25-1 TRBD2 TGTGCCAGCAGTGACACTAGCGGATACGAGCAGTACTTC CASSDTSGYEQYF
NA TRBJ2-2 TRBV6-5 NA TGTGCCAGCATAGAGCGGAGTAGCGGGGAGCTGTTTTTT CASIERSSGELFF
once TRBJ1-2 TRBV6-5 NA TGTGCCAGCAGTACACCCACGGCAGAAAACTATGGCTACACCTTC CASSTPTAENYGYTF
few TRBJ2-4 TRBV27 NA TGTGCCAGCAGCCCGGTAGGGGCGAACATTCAGTACTTC CASSPVGANIQYF
NA TRBJ2-7 TRBV27 TRBD1 TGTGCCAGCAGCCCAGGGGGTGCGCAGTACTTC CASSPGGAQYF
NA TRBJ1-5 TRBV4-3 NA TGCGCCAGCAGCCAAGACTGGTATAGCAATCAGCCCCAGCATTTT CASSQDWYSNQPQHF
once TRBJ2-1 TRBV2 NA TGTGCCAGCAGTGAACGTTGGGTGAGGAATGAGCAGTTCTTC CASSERWVRNEQFF
NA TRBJ1-1 TRBV27 NA TGTGCCAGCAGGACAGGCTGGGGGACTGAAGCTTTCTTT CASRTGWGTEAFF
NA TRBJ1-5 TRBV6-6 NA TGTGCCAGCAGTTACGATTGGAGAATGGATCAGCCCCAGCATTTT CASSYDWRMDQPQHF
NA TRBJ1-1 TRBV4-3 NA TGCGCCAGCAGCCAGGGGTTACTGAACACTGAAGCTTTCTTT CASSQGLLNTEAFF
NA TRBJ2-1 TRBV28 NA TGCTCGTGGAAGCGAAAAGGGTACAATGAGCAGTTCTTC CSWKRKGYNEQFF
NA TRBJ2-1 TRBV4-2 TRBD2 TGTGCCAGCGGAAGGGCTAGCGGGATCTACAATGAGCAGTTCTTC CASGRASGIYNEQFF
NA TRBJ2-1 TRBV27 NA TGTGCCAGCTGCACGGGACTCTACTCCTACAATGAGCAGTTCTTC CASCTGLYSYNEQFF
NA TRBJ1-2 TRBV27 NA TGTGCCAGCGCGGAGACAGGTCTTAACTATGGCTACACCTTC CASAETGLNYGYTF
NA TRBJ2-7 TRBV2 NA TGTGCCAGCAGTGAAGTGGGGGACTACGAGCAGTACTTC CASSEVGDYEQYF
NA TRBJ2-7 TRBV5-1 TRBD1 TGCGCCAGCAGCTCCCGGGACAGGGTCCACGAGCAGTACTTC CASSSRDRVHEQYF
NA TRBJ2-7 TRBV5-5 NA TGTGCCAGCAGCTTGACCAGCGGGCGAGAAGAAAGCTCCTACGAGCAGTACTTC CASSLTSGREESSYEQYF
NA TRBJ2-1 TRBV9 TRBD2 TGTGCCAGCAGCGTAAACCTAGCGGGAGGCAATGAGCAGTTCTTC CASSVNLAGGNEQFF
once TRBJ2-7 TRBV4-2 NA TGTGCCAGCAGCCAAAGCATTCGGCAAAACGAGCAGTACTTC CASSQSIRQNEQYF